Shown below are 23 T cell receptor beta chains from a single sample sequenced in a study of Graves' ophthalmopathy and Graves' hyperthyroidism. Beta-chain TCR CDR3 regions were amplified from RNA transcripts. First-round RT-PCR with HTBI primers preceded a second-round multiplex PCR. Each CDR3 protein is one row after TCRdb ran MiXCR on the multiplex PCR reads. The data show about half a million distinct CDR3 sequences, with around 15% seen just once and roughly 10% held by the top ten. Material: blood. These receptors all come from a woman aged 25 to 39 with Graves' ophthalmopathy.

To note about this clonotype: A much more abundant neighbour one base away suggests this may be a read error. The CDR3 ends on some other residue instead of the conserved phenylalanine or tryptophan, so this is likely a read error. The chain has TRBV11-2 and TRBJ1-2; D remains unclear. V gave up 7 bases and J gave up 6 bases, with 12 bases separating them. CDR1 SGHAT and CDR2 FQNNGV come from the germline V gene. This CDR3 has 12 residues. CDR3 residues: CASTLLLDGYTY. Written as DNA, the CDR3 is TGTGCCAGCACCCTCCTATTAGATGGCTACACCTAC.

This clonotype appeared many times. CDR3 nucleotide sequence: TGCAGAGCAGCGGGACAGGGTACCACTGAAGCTTTCTTT. This gives the protein CRAAGQGTTEAFF. The V and J genes are TRBV29-1 and TRBJ1-1; 9 positions match TRBD1. CDR1 and CDR2 from the germline V gene are SQVTM and ANQGSEA. This CDR3 has 13 residues.

V and J are TRBV5-1 and TRBJ2-5; tentatively, D is TRBD1 (6 bases). The CDR3 has 17 amino acids. Looked up from germline, CDR1 is SGHRS and CDR2 is YFSETQ. Trimming shortened V by 3 bases and J by 1 base, and 19 bases separated the two germline ends. The CDR3 spells CASSSRQALGSQETQYF. The CDR3 bases are TGCGCCAGCAGCTCCCGACAGGCCCTCGGGTCCCAAGAGACCCAGTACTTC. Filled out from reference TRBV5-1 and TRBJ2-5, the complete variable domain reads KAGVTQTPRYLIKTRGQQVTLSCSPISGHRSVSWYQQTPGQGLQFLFEYFSETQRNKGNFPGRFSGRQFSNSRSEMNVSTLELGDSALYLCASSSRQALGSQETQYFGPGTRLLVL.

This clonotype was counted many times. The chain recombines TRBV5-1 with TRBJ2-5; 9 nucleotides align to TRBD1. The length of the CDR3 is 14 residues. Losses at the gene ends were 3 bases for V and 5 bases for J; bases not matched to a gene: 5. Looked up from germline, CDR1 is SGHRS and CDR2 is YFSETQ. The CDR3 DNA follows: TGCGCCAGCAGCTGGACAGGGGATCGGGAGACCCAGTACTTC. Residues: CASSWTGDRETQYF.

This clonotype was counted many times. The CDR3 sequence is CASIRLGAGTEAFF. Written as DNA, the CDR3 is TGTGCCAGTATTCGTCTGGGCGCCGGAACTGAAGCTTTCTTT. The chain combines TRBV19 with TRBJ1-1; no clear D gene. The CDR3 length is 14 residues. Trimming shortened V by 7 bases and J by 5 bases, and 17 bases separated the two germline ends. Germline V CDR1 and CDR2: LNHDA, SQIVND (reference sequence).

This chain links TRBV11-3 with TRBJ2-5; D is possibly TRBD2 (6 bases). V lost 5 bases to trimming and J lost 5 bases, with 15 bases between them. CDR1 and CDR2 (germline): SGHNT, YENEEA. The CDR3 totals 14 residues. The DNA for the CDR3 is TGTGCCAGCAGCCCCGGAGGGTTCGGGGAGACCCAGTACTTC. Amino acids: CASSPGGFGETQYF. Using reference TRBV11-3 and TRBJ2-5 for the parts outside the CDR3, the full variable domain is EAGVVQSPRYKIIEKKQPVAFWCNPISGHNTLYWYLQNLGQGPELLIRYENEEAVDDSQLPKDRFSAERLKGVDSTLKIQPAELGDSAVYLCASSPGGFGETQYFGPGTRLLVL.

This clonotype has a count of ten or more. The CDR3 protein is CASSLRPRQGRRGELFF. For the CDR3, the DNA is TGTGCCAGCTCACTCCGTCCGAGGCAGGGCAGGCGCGGGGAGCTGTTTTTT. The chain is built from TRBV18 and TRBJ2-2; possible D gene TRBD1, 5 bases. Between the trimmed V and J ends, which lost 4 bases and 7 bases, there was a span of 22 bases. Per the germline V gene, CDR1 is KGHSH and CDR2 is LQKENI. CDR3 size: 17 residues.

In its sample, this clonotype was seen many times. The chain employs TRBV5-1 and TRBJ2-5; the D is unclear. Germline CDR1 and CDR2: SGHRS and YFSETQ. Trimming removed 5 bases at V and 4 bases at J, with 6 bases between. This CDR3 region has 11 residues. In DNA, the CDR3 is TGCGCCAGCAGGTTGACAGAGACCCAGTACTTC. This translates into CASRLTETQYF. Together with reference TRBV5-1 and TRBJ2-5, the CDR3 gives the full variable domain: KAGVTQTPRYLIKTRGQQVTLSCSPISGHRSVSWYQQTPGQGLQFLFEYFSETQRNKGNFPGRFSGRQFSNSRSEMNVSTLELGDSALYLCASRLTETQYFGPGTRLLVL.

The table lists this clonotype with many counts. The rearrangement uses TRBV5-6 and TRBJ1-2, with TRBD1 as a possible D gene (5 bases). Germline V gives CDR1 SGHDT, CDR2 YYEEEE. CDR3 length equals 13 residues. Trimming took 4 bases from V and 10 from J, leaving 17 bases between them. CDR3: CASSPGTLRPYTF. The CDR3 coding sequence is TGTGCCAGCAGCCCCGGGACTCTACGACCCTACACCTTC.

This clonotype was recorded at least ten times. The chain carries TRBV27 and TRBJ1-1; 7 bases are a match to TRBD1. CDR1 and CDR2 from the germline V gene are MNHEY and SMNVEV (reference sequence). There are 15 residues in the CDR3. V lost 3 bases and J lost 1; bases outside the gene matches: 5. This CDR3 is CASSLYRGGNTEAFF. Written as DNA, the CDR3 is TGTGCCAGCAGTTTGTACAGGGGAGGGAACACTGAAGCTTTCTTT.

This clonotype appeared once. Here the CDR3 omits its conserved ending phenylalanine or tryptophan, so a read error is the likely source. The CDR3 nucleotides read TGTGCCAGCAGCCAAGAAATGACAGGGGCCCCAGGGACCCAGTACTAC. Translation gives CASSQEMTGAPGTQYY. The chain is built from TRBV3-1 and TRBJ2-5, with 8 bases that match TRBD1. V lost 0 bases to trimming and J lost 7 bases; unmatched junction nucleotides: 10. The CDR3 contains 16 residues. In germline, CDR1 is LGHDT, CDR2 YNNKEL (reference sequence).

This clonotype was detected ten times or more. The chain joins TRBV24-1 to TRBJ2-7, with 7 bases matching TRBD1. Trimming removed 4 bases from V and 2 bases from J; junction bases left unmatched: 7. The CDR3 sequence is 15 residues long. Germline CDR1 KGHDR, CDR2 SFDVKD. CDR3 nucleotides: TGTGCCACCAGTGACCCTACAGGGGACCCCTACGAGCAGTACTTC. Protein: CATSDPTGDPYEQYF.

There are many counts of this clonotype. J is TRBJ2-7 and V is TRBV6-5; D is undetermined. This CDR3 region has 12 residues. V lost 0 bases, J lost 2 bases, and 2 bases lay in between. Germline V CDR1 and CDR2: MNHEY, SVGAGI. The CDR3 sequence: CASSYSAYEQYF. Written as DNA, the CDR3 is TGTGCCAGCAGTTACTCGGCCTACGAGCAGTACTTC.

This clonotype was seen only a few times. A much larger clone is a single base away; this may be a read error. V and J are TRBV20-1 and TRBJ2-7; D is uncertain. CDR1 and CDR2 (germline): DFQATT, SNEGSKA (reference sequence). The CDR3 consists of 10 residues. Trimming removed 3 bases at V and 10 bases at J, with 10 bases between. CDR3 loop: CSASPKDQYF. The CDR3 region has the DNA TGCAGTGCTAGCCCAAAAGATCAGTACTTC.

This clonotype has a handful of counts. J is TRBJ2-7 and V is TRBV27; tentatively, D is TRBD2 (6 bases). The V end lost 6 bases, the J end lost 0 bases, and 18 bases lay between the germline ends. From germline, CDR1 is MNHEY and CDR2 SMNVEV (reference sequence). The CDR3 is 16 residues long. The CDR3 region has the DNA TGTGCCAGCAGCCAAGATCTGCTAGCGAGCTCCTACGAGCAGTACTTC. It codes for CASSQDLLASSYEQYF.

Only a few counts were recorded for this clonotype. The chain carries TRBV19 and TRBJ2-5; TRBD2 agrees at 10 bases. This CDR3 has 15 residues. J lost 5 bases, V lost 4 bases, and 7 bases had no gene match. Germline V gene sequence: CDR1 LNHDA, CDR2 SQIVND (reference sequence). In DNA, the CDR3 is TGTGCCAGTAGTAACCTAGCGGGAGAATTTGAGACCCAGTACTTC. This codes for CASSNLAGEFETQYF.

Many counts were recorded for this clonotype. The V and J genes are TRBV12-3 or TRBV12-4 and TRBJ2-7; 9 nucleotides align to TRBD1. The length of the CDR3 is 15 residues. The trim removed 1 base at V and 5 bases at J, leaving 6 bases unmatched. This CDR3 is CASSLGGQGLHEQYF. The DNA of the CDR3 is TGTGCCAGCAGTTTAGGGGGACAGGGTCTACACGAGCAGTACTTC.

Many counts were recorded for this clonotype. The J gene is TRBJ2-5, the V gene TRBV5-1; possibly TRBD1 or TRBD2 for D (5 bases each). CDR3 size: 15 residues. Trimming removed 0 bases from V and 5 bases from J, with 14 bases in between. The V gene's germline CDR1 is SGHRS and CDR2 YFSETQ. CDR3: CASSLAGAGLETQYF. DNA for the CDR3: TGCGCCAGCAGCTTGGCCGGGGCAGGGCTGGAGACCCAGTACTTC. The variable domain in full, with the rest retrieved from reference TRBV5-1 and TRBJ2-5, is KAGVTQTPRYLIKTRGQQVTLSCSPISGHRSVSWYQQTPGQGLQFLFEYFSETQRNKGNFPGRFSGRQFSNSRSEMNVSTLELGDSALYLCASSLAGAGLETQYFGPGTRLLVL.

This clonotype was picked up many times. The gene calls are TRBV28 and TRBJ2-2; no clear D. V lost 6 bases to trimming and J lost 8 bases, with 10 bases between them. There are 12 residues in the CDR3. Germline V gene lookup returns CDR1 MDHEN and CDR2 SYDVKM. CDR3 protein: CASRTVAGELFF. The CDR3 DNA reads TGTGCCAGCAGGACGGTTGCGGGGGAGCTGTTTTTT.

This clonotype turned up a few times. J is TRBJ2-2 and V is TRBV9; D is ambiguous. The CDR3 is 15 residues long. Trimming took 3 bases from V and 7 from J, leaving 16 bases between them. CDR1 and CDR2 (germline): SGDLS, YYNGEE. CDR3 coding DNA: TGTGCCAGCAGCGCAGTCCCGGACCCGGACGGGGAGCTGTTTTTT. This encodes CASSAVPDPDGELFF. Supplemented by reference TRBV9 and TRBJ2-2, the full variable domain reads DSGVTQTPKHLITATGQRVTLRCSPRSGDLSVYWYQQSLDQGLQFLIQYYNGEERAKGNILERFSAQQFPDLHSELNLSSLELGDSALYFCASSAVPDPDGELFFGEGSRLTVL.

This clonotype appeared many times. This chain connects TRBV6-1 to TRBJ2-4; perhaps TRBD1 as D (6 bases). Germline values: CDR1 MNHNS, CDR2 SASEGT. The germline V and J ends were trimmed by 6 bases and 0 bases, with 9 bases remaining between them. The CDR3 is 14 residues long. The CDR3 here is CASRQQGAKNIQYF. For the CDR3, the DNA is TGTGCCAGCAGGCAACAGGGAGCCAAAAACATTCAGTACTTC.

In this sample, this clonotype turned up many times. This chain's CDR3 is CATSREQYQETQYF. The CDR3 coding sequence is TGTGCCACCAGCAGAGAACAGTACCAAGAGACCCAGTACTTC. V gene TRBV15 combines with J gene TRBJ2-5; D is ambiguous. Germline V lookup: CDR1 LNHNV, CDR2 YYDKDF (reference sequence). V gave up 0 bases and J gave up 0 bases, with 5 bases separating them. The CDR3 totals 14 residues.

As concerns this clonotype: A much larger clone lies one base from this, so it may be a read error. V is TRBV6-1 and J is TRBJ1-2, with a possible D match to TRBD1 (6 bases). Germline V lookup: CDR1 MNHNS, CDR2 SASEGT. The CDR3 spans 14 residues. The CDR3 protein is CASSEADRSYGYSF. CDR3 DNA: TGTGCCAGCAGTGAAGCTGACAGGTCCTATGGCTACAGCTTC.